This T cell receptor (beta chain) was retrieved from a study of cytomegalovirus exposure and HLA in healthy donors. General study findings and limits: Researchers counted about 150 TCR beta chains as cytomegalovirus-associated. As a later analysis showed, several of the most significant clusters appeared to be linked to common viral pathogens.

Concerning this clone itself: Its antigen is currently unknown.

The CDR3 totals 12 residues. The V end was cut by 8 bases, the J end by 5 bases, with 10 bases between. Per germline, CDR1 MNHNY and CDR2 SVGAGI (reference sequence). Though nominally healthy at sampling, donors likely had unrecorded immune exposures. Primers: 60 Vbeta forward and 13 Jbeta reverse. Study processing details: Around 76 million unique TCR beta chains, 9 million to 14 million shared, were counted in a later analysis. The repertoire was sequenced with immunoSEQ multiplex PCR; TCRdb's copy has only in-frame clones and lacks some. Clone size and V and J calls were adopted from that table, with D and trimming inferred from the DNA. The sample lists 75,000 to 100,000 clones, 60% to 80% occurring once.

The rearrangement links TRBV6-6 to TRBJ2-1, with a tentative D call TRBD1 (5 bases). The source of this sequence is a man in his forties or fifties in good health and CMV-seronegative. Specimen: PBMCs. In DNA, the CDR3 is TGTGCCAGCGCCGACAGCCACAATGAGCAGTTCTTC. It translates to CASADSHNEQFF.